These 14 T cell receptor beta chains originate from one sample sequenced in a study of blood T cells in healthy people across ages. The use of a sample-barcoded 5' primer and a J-beta primer mix characterized a second PCR of roughly 7 to 11 cycles. TCRdb ran MiXCR on the 5' RACE reads and lists one entry per CDR3 protein. Of 1.5 million to 2 million distinct CDR3 sequences listed, around half are singletons. Sequenced material: blood. The receptors were gathered from a woman aged 35 to 49 in good health.

This clonotype showed up just once. The chain employs TRBV7-2 and TRBJ1-5; TRBD1 matches at 8 bases. Looked up from germline, CDR1 is SGHTA and CDR2 is FQGNSA. V trimming: 5 bases; J trimming: 7 bases; junction bases outside the gene matches: 16. This CDR3 has 17 amino acids. CDR3 amino acids: CASSAEAITGGGQPQHF. CDR3 coding DNA: TGTGCCAGCAGCGCAGAGGCCATTACAGGGGGAGGACAGCCCCAGCATTTT.

A word on this clonotype: A read error may produce the germline difference seen at one junction end. This chain connects TRBV28 to TRBJ2-6; D unresolved. The CDR3 is 16 residues long. CDR1 and CDR2 from the germline V gene are MDHEN and SYDVKM. The CDR3 sequence is CVSNSELGAGANVLTF. The CDR3 DNA reads as TGTGTCAGCAACTCTGAATTGGGTGCTGGGGCCAACGTCCTGACTTTC.

This chain links TRBV24-1 with TRBJ2-5; D is unclear. Germline loops: CDR1 KGHDR, CDR2 SFDVKD. This CDR3 has 13 amino acids. The V gene lost 3 bases and the J gene lost 5 bases, with 9 bases spanning the gap. The CDR3 DNA sequence: TGTGCCACCAGTGATACACAAGTGGAGACCCAGTACTTC. Translating gives CATSDTQVETQYF.

The chain combines TRBV4-3 with TRBJ2-3; the match to TRBD1 covers 8 bases. The CDR3 has 16 amino acids. V dropped 2 bases and J dropped 3; count of bases not matched to a gene: 7. CDR1 is LGHNA, CDR2 YSLEER, per germline. CDR3: CASSQLLTGGTDTQYF. Written as DNA, the CDR3 is TGCGCCAGCAGCCAACTCCTTACAGGGGGAACAGATACGCAGTATTTT.

This rearrangement joins TRBV7-2 to TRBJ1-4, with TRBD1 identical over 9 bases. The V gene end was trimmed by 3 bases and the J gene end by 8 bases; junction bases not matched to a gene: 4. The germline V gene encodes CDR1 SGHTA and CDR2 FQGNSA. This CDR3 contains 14 residues. The CDR3 sequence: CASSFDRGVEKLFF. Here the CDR3 DNA reads TGTGCCAGCAGCTTCGACAGGGGGGTGGAAAAACTGTTTTTT.

Note on this clonotype: At one end, the junction sequence differs from germline, possibly due to a read error. CDR3 region: CASSPDSFGTQYF. In DNA form, the CDR3 reads TGTGCTAGCAGCCCGGACTCTTTCGGGACCCAGTACTTC. The chain joins TRBV7-7 to TRBJ2-5; D possibly corresponds to TRBD2 (5 bases). There are 13 residues in the CDR3. Germline V gives CDR1 SSHAT, CDR2 FNYEAQ (reference sequence).

This rearrangement joins TRBV3-1 to TRBJ2-4, with D possibly TRBD2 on 5 matching bases. The CDR3 contains 15 residues. The V gene lost 1 base and the J gene lost 7 bases, with 14 bases spanning the gap. CDR1 and CDR2 (germline): LGHDT, YNNKEL (reference sequence). DNA of the CDR3: TGTGCCAGCAGCCAAGCCGACGGGGTGGGGAACATTCAGTACTTC. It is translated as CASSQADGVGNIQYF. The full variable domain, in which reference TRBV3-1 and TRBJ2-4 provide the parts outside the CDR3, is DTAVSQTPKYLVTQMGNDKSIKCEQNLGHDTMYWYKQDSKKFLKIMFSYNNKELIINETVPNRFSPKSPDKAHLNLHINSLELGDSAVYFCASSQADGVGNIQYFGAGTRLSVL.

This clonotype was found a few times. The V call is TRBV4-1, the J call TRBJ1-2; D is possibly TRBD1 (5 bases). CDR1 MGHRA and CDR2 YSYEKL come from the germline V gene. This CDR3 contains 17 residues. V lost 5 bases to trimming and J lost 0 bases, with 19 bases between them. CDR3 nucleotide sequence: TGCGCCAGCAGCTACACGTTTACAGGATTAACTAACTATGGCTACACCTTC. It codes for CASSYTFTGLTNYGYTF.

The chain is built from TRBV20-1 and TRBJ2-3; D not resolved. The CDR3 consists of 11 residues. V gave up 1 base and J gave up 7 bases, with 6 bases separating them. Germline assignment: CDR1 DFQATT and CDR2 SNEGSKA (reference sequence). The CDR3 reads CSARGAYTQYF. The CDR3, as DNA: TGCAGTGCTAGAGGCGCGTATACGCAGTATTTT.

This clonotype was seen only once. This chain connects TRBV28 to TRBJ1-2; TRBD1 aligns across 10 bases. CDR1 MDHEN and CDR2 SYDVKM come from the germline V gene. J was trimmed by 8 bases and V by 9 bases; bases with no gene match: 9. This CDR3 contains 13 residues. CDR3 amino acids: CASSGQGGSGYTF. The CDR3 coding sequence is TGTGCCAGTTCCGGACAGGGGGGATCGGGCTACACCTTC.

The chain employs TRBV4-1 and TRBJ2-4; D is uncertain. Germline V gene lookup returns CDR1 MGHRA and CDR2 YSYEKL. V was pared by 1 base and J by 2 bases, with 15 bases between. The CDR3 runs 17 residues. This chain's CDR3 is CASSQGVIQYPKNIQYF. The CDR3 DNA sequence: TGCGCCAGCAGCCAAGGGGTGATCCAATATCCCAAAAACATTCAGTACTTC.

The chain employs TRBV7-2 and TRBJ2-5; possible D gene TRBD1, 6 bases. This CDR3 spans 16 amino acids. CDR1 is SGHTA and CDR2 is FQGNSA in the germline V gene. V lost 1 base to trimming and J lost 2 bases, with 14 bases between them. CDR3 in DNA: TGTGCCAGCAGCTTAGTAGGAACAGGGATACAAGAGACCCAGTACTTC. This encodes CASSLVGTGIQETQYF.

Note on this clonotype: A read error may be the cause here, since a much bigger clone is one base away. The chain has TRBV10-3 and TRBJ2-7, with TRBD1 matching over 12 bases. The germline V gene has CDR1 ENHRY and CDR2 SYGVKD. The CDR3 consists of 13 residues. V was clipped by 11 bases and J by 5 bases; unmatched bases: 7. CDR3 nucleotide sequence: TGTGCCTCAGGGGGACAGGGGGCCCACGAGCAGTACTTC. It translates to CASGGQGAHEQYF.

The chain links TRBV7-2 to TRBJ2-3; D unclear. CDR3 size: 14 residues. Germline lookup yields CDR1 SGHTA and CDR2 FQGNSA. Trimming stripped 5 bases from V and 2 bases from J, with 11 bases between. The CDR3 protein is CASSARATTDTQYF. CDR3 DNA sequence: TGTGCCAGCAGCGCCCGGGCTACCACAGATACGCAGTATTTT.